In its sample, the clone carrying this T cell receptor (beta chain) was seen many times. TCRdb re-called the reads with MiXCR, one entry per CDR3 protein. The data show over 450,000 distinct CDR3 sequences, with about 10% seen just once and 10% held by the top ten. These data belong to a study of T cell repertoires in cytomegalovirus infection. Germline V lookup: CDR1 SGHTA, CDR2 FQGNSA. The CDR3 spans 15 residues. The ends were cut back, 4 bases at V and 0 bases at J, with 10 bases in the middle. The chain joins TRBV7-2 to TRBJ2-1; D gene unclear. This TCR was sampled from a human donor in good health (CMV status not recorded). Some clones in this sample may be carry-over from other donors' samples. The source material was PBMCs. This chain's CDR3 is CASSSLASSYNEQFF. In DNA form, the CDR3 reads TGTGCCAGCAGCTCGCTTGCAAGCTCCTACAATGAGCAGTTCTTC.